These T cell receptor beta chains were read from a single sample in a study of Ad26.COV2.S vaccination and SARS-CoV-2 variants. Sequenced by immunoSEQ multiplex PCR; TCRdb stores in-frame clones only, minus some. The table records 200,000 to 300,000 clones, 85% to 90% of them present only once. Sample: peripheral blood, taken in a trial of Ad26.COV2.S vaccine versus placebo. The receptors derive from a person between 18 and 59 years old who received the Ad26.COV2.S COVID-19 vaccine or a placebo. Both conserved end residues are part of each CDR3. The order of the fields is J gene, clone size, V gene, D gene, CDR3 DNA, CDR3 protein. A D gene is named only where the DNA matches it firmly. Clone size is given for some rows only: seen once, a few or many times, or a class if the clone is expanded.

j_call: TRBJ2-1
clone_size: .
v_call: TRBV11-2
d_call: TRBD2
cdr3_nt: TGTGCCAGCAGACAATCTAGCGGGGCTGGCTCCTACAATGAGCAGTTCTTC
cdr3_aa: CASRQSSGAGSYNEQFF

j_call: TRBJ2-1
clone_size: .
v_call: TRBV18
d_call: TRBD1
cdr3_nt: TGTGCCAGCTCACCCCAGGGGGATCAGAATGAGCAGTTCTTC
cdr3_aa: CASSPQGDQNEQFF

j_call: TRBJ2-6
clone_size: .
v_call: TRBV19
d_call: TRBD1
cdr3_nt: TGTGCCAGTCAAACAGGGGTCGCTGGGGCCAACGTCCTGACTTTC
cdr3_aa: CASQTGVAGANVLTF

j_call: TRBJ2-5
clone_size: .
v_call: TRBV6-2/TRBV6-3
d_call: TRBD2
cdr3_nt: TGTGCCAGCAGTTACCCCCAGGGACTAGCGGGAGCGGAGACCCAGTACTTC
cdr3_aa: CASSYPQGLAGAETQYF

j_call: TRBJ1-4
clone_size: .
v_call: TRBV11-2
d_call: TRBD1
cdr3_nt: TGTGCCAGCAGGTCGGGGACAGCTCATGAAAAACTGTTTTTT
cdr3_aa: CASRSGTAHEKLFF

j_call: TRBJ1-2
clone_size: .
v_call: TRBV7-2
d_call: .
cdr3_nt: TGTGCCAGCAGCTTAGCCGGGGGGATAAACGACTACACCTTC
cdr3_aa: CASSLAGGINDYTF

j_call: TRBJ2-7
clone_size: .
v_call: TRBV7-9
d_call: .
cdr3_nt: TGTGCCAGCAGCTTCCGGGACTTCATGACCCCACAACCCTACGAGCAGTACTTC
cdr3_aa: CASSFRDFMTPQPYEQYF

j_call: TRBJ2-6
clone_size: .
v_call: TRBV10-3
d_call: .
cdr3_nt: TGTGCCATCAGTGAGGCAGGGCTTACTGGGGCCAACGTCCTGACTTTC
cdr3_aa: CAISEAGLTGANVLTF

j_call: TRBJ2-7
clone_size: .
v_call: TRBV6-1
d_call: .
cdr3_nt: TGTGCCAGCAGTGAAACCACCTACGAGCAGTACTTC
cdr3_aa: CASSETTYEQYF

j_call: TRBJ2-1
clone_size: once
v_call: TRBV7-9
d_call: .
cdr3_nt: TGTGCCAGCAGCCCCGCTGGGGGGTATGAGCAGTTCTTC
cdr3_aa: CASSPAGGYEQFF

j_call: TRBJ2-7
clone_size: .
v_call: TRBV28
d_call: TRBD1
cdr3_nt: TGTGCCAGCAGTTTCACCGGACAGGGGAAGAACGAGCAGTACTTC
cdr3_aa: CASSFTGQGKNEQYF

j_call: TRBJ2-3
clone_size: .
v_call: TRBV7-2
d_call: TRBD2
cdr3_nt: TGTGCCAGCAGCCGTAGCGGGAGGAGCACAGATACGCAGTATTTT
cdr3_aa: CASSRSGRSTDTQYF

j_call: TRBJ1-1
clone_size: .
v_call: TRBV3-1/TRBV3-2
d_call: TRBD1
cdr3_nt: TGTGCCAGCAGCCGACAGGGGTGGTCGATGAACACTGAAGCTTTCTTT
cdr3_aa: CASSRQGWSMNTEAFF

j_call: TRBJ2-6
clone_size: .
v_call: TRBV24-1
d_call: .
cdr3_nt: TGTGCCACCAGTGAGGGGGGACACCTCTCTGGGGCCAACGTCCTGACTTTC
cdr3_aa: CATSEGGHLSGANVLTF

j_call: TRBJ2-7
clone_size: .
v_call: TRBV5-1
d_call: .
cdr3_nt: TGCGCCAGCAGCCCAAACAGGGCCCTAGCCTACGAGCAGTACTTC
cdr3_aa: CASSPNRALAYEQYF

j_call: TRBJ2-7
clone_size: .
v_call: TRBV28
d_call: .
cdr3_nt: TGTGCCAGCAGTTTGCGAGGGAACTACGAGCAGTACTTC
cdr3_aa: CASSLRGNYEQYF

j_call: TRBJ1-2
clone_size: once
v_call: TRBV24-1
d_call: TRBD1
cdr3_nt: TGTGCCACCAGTGACGCGGGACAGTCGAACTATGGCTACACCTTC
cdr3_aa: CATSDAGQSNYGYTF

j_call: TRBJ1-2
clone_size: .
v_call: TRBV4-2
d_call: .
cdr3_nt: TGTGCCAGCAGCCAAGACAGGGAAAACTATGGCTACACCTTC
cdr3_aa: CASSQDRENYGYTF

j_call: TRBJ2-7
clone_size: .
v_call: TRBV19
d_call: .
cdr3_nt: TGTGCCAGTAGTATCAGGGGTACTAGGGACGAGCAGTACTTC
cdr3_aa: CASSIRGTRDEQYF

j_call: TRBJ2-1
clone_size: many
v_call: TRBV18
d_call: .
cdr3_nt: TGTGCCAGCTCACCCGAGTCGGGGAAAGAGCAGTTCTTC
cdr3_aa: CASSPESGKEQFF

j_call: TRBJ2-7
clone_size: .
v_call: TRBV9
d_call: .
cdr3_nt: TGTGCCAGCAGCGTAGGTGGGGCTGTCCCCTACGAGCAGTACTTC
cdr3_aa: CASSVGGAVPYEQYF

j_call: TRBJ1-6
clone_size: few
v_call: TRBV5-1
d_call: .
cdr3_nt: TGCGCCAGCAGCTCGTCCCAGGACAGACCCCTCCACTTT
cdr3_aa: CASSSSQDRPLHF

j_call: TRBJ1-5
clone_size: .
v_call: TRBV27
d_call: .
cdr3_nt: TGTGCCAGCAGTTTCGGGGGAATATATAGCAATCAGCCCCAGCATTTT
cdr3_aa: CASSFGGIYSNQPQHF

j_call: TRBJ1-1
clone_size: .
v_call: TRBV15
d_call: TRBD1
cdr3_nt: TGTGCCACCAGCGACACAGGGGGGGAGGTGACTGAAGCTTTCTTT
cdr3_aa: CATSDTGGEVTEAFF

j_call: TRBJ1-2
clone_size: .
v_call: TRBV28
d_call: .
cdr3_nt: TGTGCCAGCCGGGGCAGCAACTATGGCTACACCTTC
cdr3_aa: CASRGSNYGYTF

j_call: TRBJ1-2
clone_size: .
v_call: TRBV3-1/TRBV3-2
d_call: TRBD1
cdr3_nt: TGTGCCAGCAGCCAAGATCTAATCGGAGGTGGACAAGGGGGCGAAGGCTACACCTTC
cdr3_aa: CASSQDLIGGGQGGEGYTF

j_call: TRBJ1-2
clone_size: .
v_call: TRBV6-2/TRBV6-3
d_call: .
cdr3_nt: TGTGCCAGCAGTTCCGGGGATCACTATGGCTACACCTTC
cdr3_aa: CASSSGDHYGYTF

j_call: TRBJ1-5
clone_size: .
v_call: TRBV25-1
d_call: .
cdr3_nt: TGTGCCAGCAGTGAATGGGGTAATCAGCCCCAGCATTTT
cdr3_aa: CASSEWGNQPQHF

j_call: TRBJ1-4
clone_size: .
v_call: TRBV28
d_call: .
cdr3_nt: TGTGCCAGCAGTCTCGGCCTCCTAACAACTAATGAAAAACTGTTTTTT
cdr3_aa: CASSLGLLTTNEKLFF

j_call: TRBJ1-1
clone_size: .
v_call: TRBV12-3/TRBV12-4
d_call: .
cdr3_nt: TGTGCCAGCAGTCTACTAGGGGGGACTGAAGCTTTCTTT
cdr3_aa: CASSLLGGTEAFF

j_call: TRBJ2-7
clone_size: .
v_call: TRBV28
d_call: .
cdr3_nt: TGTGCCAGCAGTCAGACCGGGACACACTACGAGCAGTACTTC
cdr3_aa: CASSQTGTHYEQYF

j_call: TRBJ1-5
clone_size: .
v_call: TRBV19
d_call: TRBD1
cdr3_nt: TGTGCCAGTAGCGGCTTGACAGGGAACAATCAGCCCCAGCATTTT
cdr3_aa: CASSGLTGNNQPQHF

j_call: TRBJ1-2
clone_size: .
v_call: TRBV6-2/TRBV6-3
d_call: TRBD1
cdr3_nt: TGTGCCAGCAGCCCCGGGACAGGGAGGTATGGCTACACCTTC
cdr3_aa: CASSPGTGRYGYTF

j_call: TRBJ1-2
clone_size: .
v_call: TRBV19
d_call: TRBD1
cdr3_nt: TGTGCCAGTACCGACCGGGACAGATCCTATGGCTACACCTTC
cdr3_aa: CASTDRDRSYGYTF

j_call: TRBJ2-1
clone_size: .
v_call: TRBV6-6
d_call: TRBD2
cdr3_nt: TGTGCCAGCAGCCTGCCCGGGAGGAGAAACAATGAGCAGTTCTTC
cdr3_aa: CASSLPGRRNNEQFF

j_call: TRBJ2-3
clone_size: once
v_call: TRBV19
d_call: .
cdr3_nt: TGTGCCAGTAGTATAGGGCAGGGGTACACAGATACGCAGTATTTT
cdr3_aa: CASSIGQGYTDTQYF

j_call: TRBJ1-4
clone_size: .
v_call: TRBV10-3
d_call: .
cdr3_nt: TGTGCCATCAGTGAGCTCGGGGGGAAACTGTTTTTT
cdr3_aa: CAISELGGKLFF

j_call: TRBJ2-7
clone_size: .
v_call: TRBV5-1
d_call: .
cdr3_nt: TGCGCCAGCAGCTTTGGCAGCGGGTCATACGAGCAGTACTTC
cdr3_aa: CASSFGSGSYEQYF

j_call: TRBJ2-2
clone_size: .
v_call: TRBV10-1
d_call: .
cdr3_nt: TGCGCCAGCAGACAGGGTCCGAACACCGGGGAGCTGTTTTTT
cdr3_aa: CASRQGPNTGELFF

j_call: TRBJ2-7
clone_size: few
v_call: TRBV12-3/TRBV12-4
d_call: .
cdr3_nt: TGTGCCAGCAGTTTCGGTGTATGGGAGCAGTACTTC
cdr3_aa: CASSFGVWEQYF

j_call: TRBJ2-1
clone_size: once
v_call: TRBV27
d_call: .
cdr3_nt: TGTGCCACGAGATCAGGGCTTGGCTACAATGAGCAGTTCTTC
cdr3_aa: CATRSGLGYNEQFF

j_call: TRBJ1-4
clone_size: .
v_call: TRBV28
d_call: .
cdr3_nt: TGTGCCAGCAGCTTCTCAGGGCTTAGTGAAAAACTGTTTTTT
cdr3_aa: CASSFSGLSEKLFF

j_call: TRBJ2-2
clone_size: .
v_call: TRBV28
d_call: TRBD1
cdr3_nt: TGTGCCAGCAGTTTATTCGGGACAGAAAACACCGGGGAGCTGTTTTTT
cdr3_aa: CASSLFGTENTGELFF

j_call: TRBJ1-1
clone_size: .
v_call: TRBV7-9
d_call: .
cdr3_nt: TGTGCCAGCAGCTTAGTCTTGAACACTGAAGCTTTCTTT
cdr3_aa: CASSLVLNTEAFF

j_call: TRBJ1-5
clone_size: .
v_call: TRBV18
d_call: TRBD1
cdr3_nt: TGTGCCAGCTCACCCGGGACAGGGGGAGAACAGCCCCAGCATTTT
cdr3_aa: CASSPGTGGEQPQHF

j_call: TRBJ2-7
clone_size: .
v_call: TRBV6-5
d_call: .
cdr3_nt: TGTGCCAGCAGACTAGCGCAGGGGACCTACGAGCAGTACTTC
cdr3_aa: CASRLAQGTYEQYF

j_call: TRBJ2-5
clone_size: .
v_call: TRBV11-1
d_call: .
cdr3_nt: TGTGCCAGCAGCTTAGTCGGGGGGCGAGAGACCCAGTACTTC
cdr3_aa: CASSLVGGRETQYF

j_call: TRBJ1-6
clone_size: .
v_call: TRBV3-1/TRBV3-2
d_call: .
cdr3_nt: TGTGCCAGCAGCCCCGGACAGCTTAATTCACCCCTCCACTTT
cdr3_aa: CASSPGQLNSPLHF

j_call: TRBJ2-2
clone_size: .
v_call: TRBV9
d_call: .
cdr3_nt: TGTGCCAGCACCCTTCGGAGTGAGGGGTACACCGGGGAGCTGTTTTTT
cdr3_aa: CASTLRSEGYTGELFF

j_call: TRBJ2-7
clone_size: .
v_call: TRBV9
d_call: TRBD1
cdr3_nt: TGTGCCAGCAGCGACAGGGGCGTTGGCGAGCAGTACTTC
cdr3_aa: CASSDRGVGEQYF

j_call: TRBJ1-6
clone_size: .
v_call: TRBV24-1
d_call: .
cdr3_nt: .
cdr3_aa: CATSSPSAIIHPSTF

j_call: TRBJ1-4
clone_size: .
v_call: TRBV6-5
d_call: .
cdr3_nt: TGTGCCAGCAGTTACTCGAGCGCCGGTAATGAAAAACTGTTTTTT
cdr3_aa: CASSYSSAGNEKLFF

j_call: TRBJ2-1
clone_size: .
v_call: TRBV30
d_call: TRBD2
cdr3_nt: TGTGCCTGGAGTGTACGGCGGCTAGCGGGGGACAGCAATGAGCAGTTCTTC
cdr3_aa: CAWSVRRLAGDSNEQFF

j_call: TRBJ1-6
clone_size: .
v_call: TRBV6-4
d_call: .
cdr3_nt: TGTGCCAGCAGTGACGGGGGTTGGAATTCACCCCTCCACTTT
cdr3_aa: CASSDGGWNSPLHF

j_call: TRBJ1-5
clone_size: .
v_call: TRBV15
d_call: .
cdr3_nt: TGTGCCACTCGGGACATGAGCAATCAGCCCCAGCATTTT
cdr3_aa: CATRDMSNQPQHF

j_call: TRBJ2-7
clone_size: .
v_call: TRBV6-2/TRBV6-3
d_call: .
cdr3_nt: TGTGCCAGCAGTCCCTACGTGGGAGCCTCCTACGAGCAGTACTTC
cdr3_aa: CASSPYVGASYEQYF

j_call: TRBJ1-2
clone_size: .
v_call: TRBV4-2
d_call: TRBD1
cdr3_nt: TGTGCCAGCAGCCAAGTCACAGGGGTCTATGGCTACACCTTC
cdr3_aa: CASSQVTGVYGYTF

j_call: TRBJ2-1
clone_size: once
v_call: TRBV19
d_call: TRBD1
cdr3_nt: TGTGCCAGTAGTAACGACAGGGCGTCCTACAATGAGCAGTTCTTC
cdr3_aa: CASSNDRASYNEQFF

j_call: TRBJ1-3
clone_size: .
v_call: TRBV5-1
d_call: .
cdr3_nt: TGCGCCAGCAGCTTGGCGACAGGCTCTGGAAACACCATATATTTT
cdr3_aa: CASSLATGSGNTIYF